This is a list of T cell receptor beta chains from one sample in a study of T cell responses to AZD1222 COVID-19 vaccine. Produced via immunoSEQ multiplex PCR; TCRdb's table is partial and in-frame only. The table records roughly 180,000 clones, 80% to 95% of them present only once. The starting material was peripheral blood, obtained 28 days after the second AZD1222 dose. The receptors stem from an adult who received the AZD1222 COVID-19 vaccine. CDR3s include the opening cysteine and the closing phenylalanine or tryptophan. The order of the fields is J gene, D gene, clone size, V gene, CDR3 DNA, CDR3 protein. The D gene is left open where the match is weak. The size entry is marked missing in some rows and otherwise reads once, few, many or a size class.

>TRBJ1-1|NA|NA|TRBV19
TGTGCCAGTAGTAGGAGCAGGGTCTCCACTGAAGCTTTCTTT
CASSRSRVSTEAFF
>TRBJ2-1|NA|NA|TRBV7-2
TGTGCCAGCAGCGCGAGGCGGCGTAGCTCCTACAATGAGCAGTTCTTC
CASSARRRSSYNEQFF
>TRBJ1-2|NA|NA|TRBV3-1/TRBV3-2
TGTGCCAGCAGCCAACAGGGTTACTATGGCTACACCTTC
CASSQQGYYGYTF
>TRBJ2-3|NA|NA|TRBV25-1
TGTGCCAGCAGTGAATGGCAGGGGACAGATACGCAGTATTTT
CASSEWQGTDTQYF
>TRBJ1-5|NA|once|TRBV11-2
TGTGCCAGCAGCCGAGAAGTTGATCAGCCCCAGCATTTT
CASSREVDQPQHF
>TRBJ2-3|TRBD2|few|TRBV7-3
TGTGCCAGCAGCCTGGGACTAGCGGGGCCCCTACTAAACACAGATACGCAGTATTTT
CASSLGLAGPLLNTDTQYF
>TRBJ1-4|NA|NA|TRBV19
TGTGCCAGTAGTACCGTCGGGGTCTTGCAGGGAGAAAAACTGTTTTTT
CASSTVGVLQGEKLFF
>TRBJ1-6|NA|NA|TRBV30
TGTGCCTGGAGTGTATCCCGATCCACAGGCAATTCACCCCTCCACTTT
CAWSVSRSTGNSPLHF
>TRBJ1-4|NA|NA|TRBV18
TGTGCCAGCTCACACGGGGCCAGGGATGAAAAACTGTTTTTT
CASSHGARDEKLFF
>TRBJ1-6|TRBD1|NA|TRBV7-6
TGTGCCAGCAGCTTTAACAGGGGGAATTCACCCCTCCACTTT
CASSFNRGNSPLHF
>TRBJ2-6|TRBD1|NA|TRBV5-1
TGCGCCAGCAGCTTGGGTCCAGGGGGCCCCTCTGGGGCCAACGTCCTGACTTTC
CASSLGPGGPSGANVLTF
>TRBJ1-6|NA|NA|TRBV19
TGTGCCAGTAGCTTTGGTCAGGGAAAAGGTAATTCACCCCTCCACTTT
CASSFGQGKGNSPLHF
>TRBJ2-1|NA|NA|TRBV19
TGTGCCAGTAGTATCCTTCGGGGGATGTCCTACAATGAGCAGTTCTTC
CASSILRGMSYNEQFF
>TRBJ1-4|TRBD1|NA|TRBV4-2
TGTGCCACGCAAGAGGTCGACAGGGGGAATGAAAAACTGTTTTTT
CATQEVDRGNEKLFF
>TRBJ2-7|NA|NA|TRBV6-5
TGTGCCAGCAGTTCCATTCCCTCCTACGAGCAGTACTTC
CASSSIPSYEQYF